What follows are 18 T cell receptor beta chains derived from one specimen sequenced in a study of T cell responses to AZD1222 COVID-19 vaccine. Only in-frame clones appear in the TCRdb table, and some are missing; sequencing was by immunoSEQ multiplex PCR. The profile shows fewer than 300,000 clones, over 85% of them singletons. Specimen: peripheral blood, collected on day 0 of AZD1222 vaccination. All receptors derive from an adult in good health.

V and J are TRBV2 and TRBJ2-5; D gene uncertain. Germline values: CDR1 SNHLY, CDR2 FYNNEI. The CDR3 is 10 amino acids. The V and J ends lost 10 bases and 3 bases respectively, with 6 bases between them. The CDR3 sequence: CATLKETQYF. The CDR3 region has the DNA TGTGCCACCCTAAAAGAGACCCAGTACTTC.

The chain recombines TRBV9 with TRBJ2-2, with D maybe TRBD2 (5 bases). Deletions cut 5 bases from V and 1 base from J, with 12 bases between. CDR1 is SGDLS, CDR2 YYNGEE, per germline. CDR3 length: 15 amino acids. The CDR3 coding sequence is TGTGCCAGCAGTGCTCCACGGGGGAACACCGGGGAGCTGTTTTTT. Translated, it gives CASSAPRGNTGELFF.

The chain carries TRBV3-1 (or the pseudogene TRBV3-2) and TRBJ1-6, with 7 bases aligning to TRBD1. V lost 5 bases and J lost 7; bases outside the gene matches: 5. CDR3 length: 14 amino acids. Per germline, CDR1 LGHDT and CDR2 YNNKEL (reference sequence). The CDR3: CASSFGQENSPLHF. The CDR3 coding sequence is TGTGCCAGCAGCTTTGGACAGGAAAATTCACCCCTCCACTTT.

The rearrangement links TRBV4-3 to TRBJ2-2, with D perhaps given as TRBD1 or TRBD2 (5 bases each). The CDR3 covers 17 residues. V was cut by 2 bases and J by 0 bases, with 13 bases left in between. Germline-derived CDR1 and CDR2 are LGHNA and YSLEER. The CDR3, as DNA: TGCGCCAGCAGCCAACTGGGGACGGTCGCGAACACCGGGGAGCTGTTTTTT. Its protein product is CASSQLGTVANTGELFF.

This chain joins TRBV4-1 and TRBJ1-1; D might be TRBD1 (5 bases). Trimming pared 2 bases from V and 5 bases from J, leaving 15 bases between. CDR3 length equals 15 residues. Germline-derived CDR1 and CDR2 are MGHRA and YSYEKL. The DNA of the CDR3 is TGCGCCAGCAGCCAAAGGGACGGGGGTGGAACTGAAGCTTTCTTT. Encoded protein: CASSQRDGGGTEAFF.

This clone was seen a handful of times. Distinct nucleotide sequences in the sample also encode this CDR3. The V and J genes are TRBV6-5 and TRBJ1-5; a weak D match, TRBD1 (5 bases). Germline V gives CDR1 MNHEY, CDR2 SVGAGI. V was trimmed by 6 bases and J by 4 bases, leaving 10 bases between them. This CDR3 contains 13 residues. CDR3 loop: CASRQVNNQPQHF. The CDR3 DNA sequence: TGTGCCAGCAGACAGGTGAATAATCAGCCCCAGCATTTT.

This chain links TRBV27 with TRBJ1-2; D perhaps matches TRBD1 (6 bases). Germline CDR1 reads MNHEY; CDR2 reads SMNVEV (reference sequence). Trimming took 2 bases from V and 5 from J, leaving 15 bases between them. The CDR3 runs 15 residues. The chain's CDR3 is CASSLTDPGTYGYTF. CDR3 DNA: TGTGCCAGCAGTTTAACGGACCCCGGGACATATGGCTACACCTTC.

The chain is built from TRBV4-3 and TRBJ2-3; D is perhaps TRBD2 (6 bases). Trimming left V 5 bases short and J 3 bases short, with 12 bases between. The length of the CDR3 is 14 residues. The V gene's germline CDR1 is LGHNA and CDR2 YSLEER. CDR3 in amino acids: CASSFGSGTDTQYF. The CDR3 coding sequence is TGCGCCAGCAGCTTTGGGAGCGGGACAGATACGCAGTATTTT.

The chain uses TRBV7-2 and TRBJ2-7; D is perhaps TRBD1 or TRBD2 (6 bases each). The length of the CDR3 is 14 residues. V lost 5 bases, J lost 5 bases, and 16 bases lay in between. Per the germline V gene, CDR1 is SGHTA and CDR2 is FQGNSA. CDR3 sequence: CASSQDGGWDEQYF. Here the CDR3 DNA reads TGTGCCAGCAGCCAGGACGGGGGCTGGGACGAGCAGTACTTC.

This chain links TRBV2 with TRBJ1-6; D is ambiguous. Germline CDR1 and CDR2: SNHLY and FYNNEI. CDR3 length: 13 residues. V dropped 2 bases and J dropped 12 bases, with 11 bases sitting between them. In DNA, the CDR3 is TGTGCCAGCAGTGAATACGAGGGCCTACCCCTCCACTTT. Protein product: CASSEYEGLPLHF.

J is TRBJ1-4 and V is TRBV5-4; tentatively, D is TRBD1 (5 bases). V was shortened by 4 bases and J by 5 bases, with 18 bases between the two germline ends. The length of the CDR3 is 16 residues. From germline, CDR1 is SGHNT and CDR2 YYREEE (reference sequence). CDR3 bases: TGTGCCAGCAGCCAAAAGGGTCGGGGACCAAATGAAAAACTGTTTTTT. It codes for CASSQKGRGPNEKLFF.

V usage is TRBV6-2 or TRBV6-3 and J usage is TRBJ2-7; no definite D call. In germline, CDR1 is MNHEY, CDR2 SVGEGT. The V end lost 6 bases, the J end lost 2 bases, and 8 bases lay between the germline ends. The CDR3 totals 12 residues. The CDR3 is CASSLSPYEQYF. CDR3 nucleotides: TGTGCCAGCAGCCTATCTCCCTACGAGCAGTACTTC.

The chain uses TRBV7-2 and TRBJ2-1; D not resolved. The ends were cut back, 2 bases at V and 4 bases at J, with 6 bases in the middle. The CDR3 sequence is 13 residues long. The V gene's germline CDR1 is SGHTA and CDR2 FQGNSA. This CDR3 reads CASSLNSYNEQFF. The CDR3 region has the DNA TGTGCCAGCAGCTTAAATTCGTACAATGAGCAGTTCTTC.

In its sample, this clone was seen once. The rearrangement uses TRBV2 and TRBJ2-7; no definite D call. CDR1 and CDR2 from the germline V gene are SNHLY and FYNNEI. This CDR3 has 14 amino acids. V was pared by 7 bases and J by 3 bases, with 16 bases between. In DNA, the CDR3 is TGTGCCAGCACCCTTGGCGGATCTTACTACGAGCAGTACTTC. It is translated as CASTLGGSYYEQYF. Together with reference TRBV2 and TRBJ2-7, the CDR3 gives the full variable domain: EPEVTQTPSHQVTQMGQEVILRCVPISNHLYFYWYRQILGQKVEFLVSFYNNEISEKSEIFDDQFSVERPDGSNFTLKIRSTKLEDSAMYFCASTLGGSYYEQYFGPGTRLTVT.

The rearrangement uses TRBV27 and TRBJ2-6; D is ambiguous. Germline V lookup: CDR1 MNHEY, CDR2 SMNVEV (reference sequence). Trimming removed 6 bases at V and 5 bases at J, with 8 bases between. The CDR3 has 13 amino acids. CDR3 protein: CASRTDRANVLTF. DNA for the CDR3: TGTGCCAGCAGAACCGACCGGGCCAACGTCCTGACTTTC.

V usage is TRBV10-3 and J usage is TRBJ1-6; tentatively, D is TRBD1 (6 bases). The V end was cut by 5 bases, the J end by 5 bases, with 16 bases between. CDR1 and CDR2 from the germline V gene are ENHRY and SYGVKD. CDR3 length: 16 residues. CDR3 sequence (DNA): TGTGCCATCAGTCCGCAGGAGGGGGTAAATAATTCACCCCTCCACTTT. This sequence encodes CAISPQEGVNNSPLHF.

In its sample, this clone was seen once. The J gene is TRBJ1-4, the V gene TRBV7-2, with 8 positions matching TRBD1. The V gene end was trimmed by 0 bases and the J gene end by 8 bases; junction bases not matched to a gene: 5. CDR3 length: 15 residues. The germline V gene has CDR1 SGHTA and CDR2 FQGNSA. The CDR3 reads CASSLAGRGREKLFF. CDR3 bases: TGTGCCAGCAGCTTAGCGGGCAGGGGGCGAGAAAAACTGTTTTTT. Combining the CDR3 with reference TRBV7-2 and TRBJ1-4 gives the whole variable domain GAGVSQSPSNKVTEKGKDVELRCDPISGHTALYWYRQSLGQGLEFLIYFQGNSAPDKSGLPSDRFSAERTGGSVSTLTIQRTQQEDSAVYLCASSLAGRGREKLFFGSGTQLSVL.

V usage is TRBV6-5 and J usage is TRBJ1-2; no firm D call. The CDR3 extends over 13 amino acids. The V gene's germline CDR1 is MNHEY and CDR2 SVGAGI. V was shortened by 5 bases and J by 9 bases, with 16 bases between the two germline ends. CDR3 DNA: TGTGCCAGCAGTCCCCCGGATAGGGCCCGCTACACCTTC. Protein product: CASSPPDRARYTF.